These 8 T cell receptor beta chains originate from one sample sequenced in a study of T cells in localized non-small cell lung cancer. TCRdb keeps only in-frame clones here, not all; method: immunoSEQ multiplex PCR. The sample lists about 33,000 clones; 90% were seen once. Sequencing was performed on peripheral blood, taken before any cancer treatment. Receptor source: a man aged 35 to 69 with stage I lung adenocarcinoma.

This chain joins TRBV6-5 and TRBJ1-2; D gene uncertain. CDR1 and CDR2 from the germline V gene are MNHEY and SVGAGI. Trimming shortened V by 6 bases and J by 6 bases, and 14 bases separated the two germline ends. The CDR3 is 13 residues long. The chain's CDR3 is CASSSPPGNGYTF. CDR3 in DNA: TGTGCCAGCAGCTCCCCACCTGGAAATGGCTACACCTTC.

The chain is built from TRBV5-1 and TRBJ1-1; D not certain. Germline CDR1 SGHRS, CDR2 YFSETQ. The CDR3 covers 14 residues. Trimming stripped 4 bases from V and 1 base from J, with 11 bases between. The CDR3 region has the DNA TGCGCCAGCAGCGCGGTAGTACCGAACACTGAAGCTTTCTTT. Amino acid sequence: CASSAVVPNTEAFF.

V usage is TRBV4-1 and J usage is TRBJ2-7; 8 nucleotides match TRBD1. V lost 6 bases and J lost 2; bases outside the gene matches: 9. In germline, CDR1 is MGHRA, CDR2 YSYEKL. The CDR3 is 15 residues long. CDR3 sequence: CASSSPGTGTYEQYF. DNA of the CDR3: TGCGCCAGCAGTAGCCCCGGGACAGGCACCTACGAGCAGTACTTC.

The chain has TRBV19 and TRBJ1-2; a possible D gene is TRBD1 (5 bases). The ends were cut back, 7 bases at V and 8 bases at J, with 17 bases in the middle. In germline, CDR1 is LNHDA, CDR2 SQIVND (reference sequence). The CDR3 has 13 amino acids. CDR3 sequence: CASNSGTSRGYTF. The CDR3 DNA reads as TGTGCCAGTAACTCCGGGACCAGTCGCGGCTACACCTTC.

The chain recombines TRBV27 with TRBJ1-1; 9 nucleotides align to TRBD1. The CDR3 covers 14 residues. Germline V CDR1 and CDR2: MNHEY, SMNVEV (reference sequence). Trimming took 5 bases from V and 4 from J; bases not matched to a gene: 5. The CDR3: CASSLQGARTEAFF. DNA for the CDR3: TGTGCCAGCAGTCTACAGGGGGCTCGCACTGAAGCTTTCTTT.

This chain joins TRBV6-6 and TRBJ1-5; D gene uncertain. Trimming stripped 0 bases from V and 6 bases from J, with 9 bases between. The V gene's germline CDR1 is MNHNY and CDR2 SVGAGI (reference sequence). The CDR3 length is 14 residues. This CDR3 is CASSYSNNRQPQHF. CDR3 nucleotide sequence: TGTGCCAGCAGTTACTCGAACAACCGTCAGCCCCAGCATTTT.

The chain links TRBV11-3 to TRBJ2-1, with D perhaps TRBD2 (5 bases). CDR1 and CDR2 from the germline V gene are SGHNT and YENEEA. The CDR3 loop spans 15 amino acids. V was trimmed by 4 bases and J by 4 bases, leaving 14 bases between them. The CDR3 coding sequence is TGTGCCAGCAGCTCCGGGGATTCGTCATACAATGAGCAGTTCTTC. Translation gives CASSSGDSSYNEQFF.

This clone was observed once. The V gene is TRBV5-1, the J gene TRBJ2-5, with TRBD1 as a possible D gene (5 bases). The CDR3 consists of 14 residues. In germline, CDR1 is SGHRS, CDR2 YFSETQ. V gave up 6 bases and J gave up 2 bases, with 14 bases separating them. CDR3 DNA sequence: TGCGCCAGCAACCTCCAGGGTCGGCAAGAGACCCAGTACTTC. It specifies CASNLQGRQETQYF.